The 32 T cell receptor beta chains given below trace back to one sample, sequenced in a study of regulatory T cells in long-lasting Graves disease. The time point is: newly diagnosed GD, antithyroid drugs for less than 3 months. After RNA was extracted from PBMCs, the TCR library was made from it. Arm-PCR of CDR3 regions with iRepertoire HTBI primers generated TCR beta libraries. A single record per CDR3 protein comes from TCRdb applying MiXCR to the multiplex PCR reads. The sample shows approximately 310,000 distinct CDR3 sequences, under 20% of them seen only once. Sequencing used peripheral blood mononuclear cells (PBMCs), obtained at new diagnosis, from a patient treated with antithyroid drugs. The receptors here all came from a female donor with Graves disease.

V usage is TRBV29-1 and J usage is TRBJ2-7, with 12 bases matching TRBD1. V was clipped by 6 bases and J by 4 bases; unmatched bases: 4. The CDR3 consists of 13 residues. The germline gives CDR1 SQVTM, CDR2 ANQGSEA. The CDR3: CSVPGQGAYEQYF. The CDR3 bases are TGCAGCGTACCGGGACAGGGGGCGTACGAGCAGTACTTC.

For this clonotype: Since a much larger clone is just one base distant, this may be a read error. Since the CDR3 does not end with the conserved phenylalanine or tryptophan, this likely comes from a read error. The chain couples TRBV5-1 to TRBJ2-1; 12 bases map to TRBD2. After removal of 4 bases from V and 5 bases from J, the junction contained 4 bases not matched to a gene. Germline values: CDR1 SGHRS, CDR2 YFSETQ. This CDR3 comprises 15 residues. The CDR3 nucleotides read TGCGCCAGCAGCGACGGGACTAGCGGGCACAATGAGCAGTTCTGC. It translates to CASSDGTSGHNEQFC.

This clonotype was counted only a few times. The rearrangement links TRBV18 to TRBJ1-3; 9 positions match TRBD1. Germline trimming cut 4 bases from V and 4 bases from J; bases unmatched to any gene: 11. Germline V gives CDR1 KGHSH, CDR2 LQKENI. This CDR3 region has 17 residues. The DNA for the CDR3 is TGTGCCAGCTCACTACAACCGGGACAGGGATACGGAAACACCATATATTTT. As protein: CASSLQPGQGYGNTIYF. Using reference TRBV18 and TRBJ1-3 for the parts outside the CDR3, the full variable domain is NAGVMQNPRHLVRRRGQEARLRCSPMKGHSHVYWYRQLPEEGLKFMVYLQKENIIDESGMPKERFSAEFPKEGPSILRIQQVVRGDSAAYFCASSLQPGQGYGNTIYFGEGSWLTVV.

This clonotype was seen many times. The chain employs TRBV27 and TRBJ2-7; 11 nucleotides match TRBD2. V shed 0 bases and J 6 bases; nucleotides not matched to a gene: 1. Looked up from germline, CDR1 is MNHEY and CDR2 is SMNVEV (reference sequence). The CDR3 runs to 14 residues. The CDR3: CASSLSSGRAEQYF. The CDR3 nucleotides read TGTGCCAGCAGTTTATCTAGCGGGAGGGCCGAGCAGTACTTC.

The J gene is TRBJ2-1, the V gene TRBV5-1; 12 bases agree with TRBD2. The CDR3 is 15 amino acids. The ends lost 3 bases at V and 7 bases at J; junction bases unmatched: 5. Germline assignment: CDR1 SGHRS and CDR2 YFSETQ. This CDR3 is CASSWAGTSGNEQFF. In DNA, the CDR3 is TGCGCCAGCAGCTGGGCCGGGACTAGCGGGAATGAGCAGTTCTTC.

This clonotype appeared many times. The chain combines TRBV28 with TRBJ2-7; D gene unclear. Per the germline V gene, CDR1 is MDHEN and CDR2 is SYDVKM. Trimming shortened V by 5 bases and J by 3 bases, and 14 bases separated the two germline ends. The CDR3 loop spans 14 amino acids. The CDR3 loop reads CASSPLEELYEQYF. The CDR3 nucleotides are TGTGCCAGCAGTCCTCTAGAGGAACTCTACGAGCAGTACTTC.

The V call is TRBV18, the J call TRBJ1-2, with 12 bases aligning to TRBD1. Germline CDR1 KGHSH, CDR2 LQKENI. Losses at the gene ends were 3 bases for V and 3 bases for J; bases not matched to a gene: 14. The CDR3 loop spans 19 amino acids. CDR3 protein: CASSPRSPGQGAGDYGYTF. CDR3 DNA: TGTGCCAGCTCACCCCGGTCCCCGGGACAGGGGGCGGGTGACTATGGCTACACCTTC.

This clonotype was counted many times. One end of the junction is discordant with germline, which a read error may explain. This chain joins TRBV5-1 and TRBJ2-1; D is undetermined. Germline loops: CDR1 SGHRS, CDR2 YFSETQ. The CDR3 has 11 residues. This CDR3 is CASSLDNEQFF. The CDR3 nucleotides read TGTGCCAGCAGCTTGGATAATGAGCAGTTCTTC.

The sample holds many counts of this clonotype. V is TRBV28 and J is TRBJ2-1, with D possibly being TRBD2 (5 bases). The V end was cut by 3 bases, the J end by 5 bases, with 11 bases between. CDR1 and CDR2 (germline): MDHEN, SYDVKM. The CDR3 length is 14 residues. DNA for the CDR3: TGTGCCAGCAGTTTCGGGAACGGGGACAATGAGCAGTTCTTC. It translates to CASSFGNGDNEQFF.

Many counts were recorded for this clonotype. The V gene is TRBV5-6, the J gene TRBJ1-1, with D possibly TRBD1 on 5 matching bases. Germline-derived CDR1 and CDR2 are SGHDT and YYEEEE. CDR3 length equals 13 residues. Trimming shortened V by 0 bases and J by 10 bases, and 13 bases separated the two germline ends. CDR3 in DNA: TGTGCCAGCAGCTTGGCGGACGGCGGGGCAGCTTTCTTT. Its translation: CASSLADGGAAFF.

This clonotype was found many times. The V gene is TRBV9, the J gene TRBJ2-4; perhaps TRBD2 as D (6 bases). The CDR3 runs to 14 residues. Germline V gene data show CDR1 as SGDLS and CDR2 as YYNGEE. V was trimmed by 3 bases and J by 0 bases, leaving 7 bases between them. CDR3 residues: CASSAGLAKNIQYF. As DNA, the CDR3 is TGTGCCAGCAGCGCGGGACTAGCCAAAAACATTCAGTACTTC.

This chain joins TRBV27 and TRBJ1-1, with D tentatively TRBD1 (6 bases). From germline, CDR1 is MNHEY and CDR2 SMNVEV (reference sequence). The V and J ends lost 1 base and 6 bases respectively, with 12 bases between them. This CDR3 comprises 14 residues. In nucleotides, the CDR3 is TGTGCCAGCAGTTTATTGGGGGCTCCTGCTGAAGCTTTCTTT. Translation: CASSLLGAPAEAFF.

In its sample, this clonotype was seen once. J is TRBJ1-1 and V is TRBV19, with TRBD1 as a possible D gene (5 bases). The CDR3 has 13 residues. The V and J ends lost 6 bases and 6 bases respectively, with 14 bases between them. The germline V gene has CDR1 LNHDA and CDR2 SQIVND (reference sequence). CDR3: CASRGAQSAEAFF. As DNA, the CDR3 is TGTGCCAGTAGAGGGGCCCAAAGCGCTGAAGCTTTCTTT. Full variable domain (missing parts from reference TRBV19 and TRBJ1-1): DGGITQSPKYLFRKEGQNVTLSCEQNLNHDAMYWYRQDPGQGLRLIYYSQIVNDFQKGDIAEGYSVSREKKESFPLTVTSAQKNPTAFYLCASRGAQSAEAFFGQGTRLTVV.

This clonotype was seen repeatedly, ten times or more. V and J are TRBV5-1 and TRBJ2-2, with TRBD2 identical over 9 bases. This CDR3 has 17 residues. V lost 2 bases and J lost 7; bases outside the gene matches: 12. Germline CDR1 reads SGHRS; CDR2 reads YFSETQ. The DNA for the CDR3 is TGCGCCAGCAGCTTCGATTCGAGCGGGAGGACCGGCGGGGAGCTGTTTTTT. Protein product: CASSFDSSGRTGGELFF.

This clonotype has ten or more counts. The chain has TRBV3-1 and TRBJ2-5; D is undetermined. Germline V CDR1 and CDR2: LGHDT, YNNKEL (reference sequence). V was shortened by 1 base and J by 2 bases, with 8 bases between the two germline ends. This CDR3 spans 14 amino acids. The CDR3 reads CASSQGGRQETQYF. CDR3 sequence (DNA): TGTGCCAGCAGCCAAGGGGGAAGGCAAGAGACCCAGTACTTC.

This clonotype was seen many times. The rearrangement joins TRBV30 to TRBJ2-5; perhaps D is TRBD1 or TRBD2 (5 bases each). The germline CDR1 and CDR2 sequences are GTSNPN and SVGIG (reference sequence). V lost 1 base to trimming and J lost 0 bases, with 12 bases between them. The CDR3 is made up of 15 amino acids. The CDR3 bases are TGTGCCTGGAGTGACTTATGGGGGAACCAAGAGACCCAGTACTTC. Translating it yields CAWSDLWGNQETQYF.

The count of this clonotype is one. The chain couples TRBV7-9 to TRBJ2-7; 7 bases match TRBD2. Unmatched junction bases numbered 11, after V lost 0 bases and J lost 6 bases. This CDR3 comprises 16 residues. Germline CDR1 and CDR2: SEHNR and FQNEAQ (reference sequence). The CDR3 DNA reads TGTGCCAGCAGCTTAGCTGGAGGCGGGAGTTTGAGCGAGCAGTACTTC. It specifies CASSLAGGGSLSEQYF. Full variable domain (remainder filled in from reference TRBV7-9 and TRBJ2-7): DTGVSQNPRHKITKRGQNVTFRCDPISEHNRLYWYRQTLGQGPEFLTYFQNEAQLEKSRLLSDRFSAERPKGSFSTLEIQRTEQGDSAMYLCASSLAGGGSLSEQYFGPGTRLTVT.

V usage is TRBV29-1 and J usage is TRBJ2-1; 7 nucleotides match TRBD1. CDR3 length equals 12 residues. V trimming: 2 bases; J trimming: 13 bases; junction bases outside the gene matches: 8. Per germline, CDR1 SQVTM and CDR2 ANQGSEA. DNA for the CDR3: TGCAGCGTTGAACCACTGGGGACAGTTCAGTTCTTC. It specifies CSVEPLGTVQFF.

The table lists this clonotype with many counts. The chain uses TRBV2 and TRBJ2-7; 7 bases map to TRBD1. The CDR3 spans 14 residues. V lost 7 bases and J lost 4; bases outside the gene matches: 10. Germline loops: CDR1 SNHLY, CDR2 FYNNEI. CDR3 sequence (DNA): TGTGCCAGCACGGGACAGCCTGTCGGGTACGAGCAGTACTTC. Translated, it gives CASTGQPVGYEQYF.

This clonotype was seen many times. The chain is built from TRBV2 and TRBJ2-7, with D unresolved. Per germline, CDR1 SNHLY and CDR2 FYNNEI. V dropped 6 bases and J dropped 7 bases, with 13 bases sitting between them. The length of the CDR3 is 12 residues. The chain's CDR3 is CASSVQIWEQYF. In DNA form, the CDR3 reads TGTGCCAGCAGCGTACAGATATGGGAGCAGTACTTC.

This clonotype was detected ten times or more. Written as DNA, the CDR3 is TGTGCCAGCAGCTTAGGACTAGCGGGAGACTCCTACGAGCAGTACTTC. As protein: CASSLGLAGDSYEQYF. V is TRBV7-8 and J is TRBJ2-7; 12 nucleotides align to TRBD2. V lost 1 base, J lost 0 bases, and 1 base stayed unmatched. The CDR3 totals 16 residues. Per germline, CDR1 SGHVS and CDR2 FQNEAQ.

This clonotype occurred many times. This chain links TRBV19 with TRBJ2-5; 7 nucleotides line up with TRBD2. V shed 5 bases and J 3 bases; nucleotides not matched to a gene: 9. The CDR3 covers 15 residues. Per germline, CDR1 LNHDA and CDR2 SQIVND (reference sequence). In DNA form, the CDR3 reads TGTGCCAGTAGTGATCCGGGGAGGGTCGAAGAGACCCAGTACTTC. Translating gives CASSDPGRVEETQYF.

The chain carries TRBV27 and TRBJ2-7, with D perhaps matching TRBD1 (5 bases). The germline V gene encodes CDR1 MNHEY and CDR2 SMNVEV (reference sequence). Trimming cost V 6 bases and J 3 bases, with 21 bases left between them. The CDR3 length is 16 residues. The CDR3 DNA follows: TGTGCCAGCAGCCTCAGACAGACCGGCGTTTACTACGAGCAGTACTTC. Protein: CASSLRQTGVYYEQYF.

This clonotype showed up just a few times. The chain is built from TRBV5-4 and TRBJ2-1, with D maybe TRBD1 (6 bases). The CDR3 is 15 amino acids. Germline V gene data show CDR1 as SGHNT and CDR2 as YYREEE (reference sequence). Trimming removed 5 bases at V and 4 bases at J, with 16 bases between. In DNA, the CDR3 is TGTGCCAGCAGTTACGACAGGCGTCAATACAATGAGCAGTTCTTC. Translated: CASSYDRRQYNEQFF.

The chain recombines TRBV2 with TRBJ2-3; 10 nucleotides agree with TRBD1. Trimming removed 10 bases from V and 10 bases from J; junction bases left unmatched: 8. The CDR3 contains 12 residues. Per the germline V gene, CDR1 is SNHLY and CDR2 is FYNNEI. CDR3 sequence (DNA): TGTGCCATTACCCTCGGGACAGGGGCGCAGTATTTT. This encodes CAITLGTGAQYF.

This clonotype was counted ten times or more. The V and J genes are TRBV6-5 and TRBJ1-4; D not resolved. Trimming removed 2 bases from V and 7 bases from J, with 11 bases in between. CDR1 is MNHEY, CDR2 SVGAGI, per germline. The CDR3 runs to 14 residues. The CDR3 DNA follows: TGTGCCAGCAGTTACGGCCCAGTCCCTGAAAAACTGTTTTTT. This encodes CASSYGPVPEKLFF.

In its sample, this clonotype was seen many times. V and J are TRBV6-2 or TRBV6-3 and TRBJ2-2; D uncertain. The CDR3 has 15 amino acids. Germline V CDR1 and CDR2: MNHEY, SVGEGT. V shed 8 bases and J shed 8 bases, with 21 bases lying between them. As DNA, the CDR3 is TGTGCCAGCCATACACGGACCGGTTCGGTTGGGGAGCTGTTTTTT. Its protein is CASHTRTGSVGELFF.

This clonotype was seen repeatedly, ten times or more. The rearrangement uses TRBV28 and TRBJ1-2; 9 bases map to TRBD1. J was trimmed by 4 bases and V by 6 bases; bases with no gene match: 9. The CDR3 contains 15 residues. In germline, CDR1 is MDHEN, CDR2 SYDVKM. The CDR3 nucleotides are TGTGCCAGCAGGGGACAGGGATCCGGACTCTATGGCTACACCTTC. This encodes CASRGQGSGLYGYTF.

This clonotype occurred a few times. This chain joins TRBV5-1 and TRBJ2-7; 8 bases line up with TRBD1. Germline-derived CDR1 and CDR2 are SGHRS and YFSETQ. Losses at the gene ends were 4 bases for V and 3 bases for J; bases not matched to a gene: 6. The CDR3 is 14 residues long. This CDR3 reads CASSLRTGSYEQYF. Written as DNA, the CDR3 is TGCGCCAGCAGCCTAAGGACAGGGAGCTACGAGCAGTACTTC.

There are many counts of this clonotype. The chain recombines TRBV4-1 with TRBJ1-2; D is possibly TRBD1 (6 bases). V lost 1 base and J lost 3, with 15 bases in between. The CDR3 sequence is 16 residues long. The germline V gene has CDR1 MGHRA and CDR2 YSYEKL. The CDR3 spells CASSQVMGRGDYGYTF. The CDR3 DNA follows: TGCGCCAGCAGCCAAGTCATGGGCAGGGGAGACTATGGCTACACCTTC.

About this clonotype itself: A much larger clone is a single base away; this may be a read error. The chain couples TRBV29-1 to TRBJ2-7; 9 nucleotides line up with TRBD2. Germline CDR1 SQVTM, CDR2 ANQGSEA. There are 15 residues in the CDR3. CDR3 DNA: TGCAGCGTCCCCGGGGGCGGGAGGGCCTCGTACGAGGAGTACTTC. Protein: CSVPGGGRASYEEYF.

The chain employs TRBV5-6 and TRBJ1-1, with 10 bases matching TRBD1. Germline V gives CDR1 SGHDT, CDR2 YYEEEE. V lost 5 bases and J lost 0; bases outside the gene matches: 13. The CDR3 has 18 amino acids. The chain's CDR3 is CASSFLRFGTGVNTEAFF. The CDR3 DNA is TGTGCCAGCAGTTTCCTAAGATTCGGGACAGGGGTGAACACTGAAGCTTTCTTT. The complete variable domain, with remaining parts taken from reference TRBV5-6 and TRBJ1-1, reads DAGVTQSPTHLIKTRGQQVTLRCSPKSGHDTVSWYQQALGQGPQFIFQYYEEEERQRGNFPDRFSGHQFPNYSSELNVNALLLGDSALYLCASSFLRFGTGVNTEAFFGQGTRLTVV.